This TCR beta chain was sequenced during a study of cytomegalovirus exposure and HLA in healthy donors. Regarding the study as a whole: A missense variant in DCLRE1C was later tied to TCR beta V- and J-gene trimming.

The PCR ran on 60 Vbeta and 13 Jbeta primers. TCRdb's table, derived via immunoSEQ multiplex PCR, lists solely in-frame clones and lacks some. The sample lists 140,000 to 150,000 clones, about three quarters occurring once. As regards this clone: Its antigen is still unknown.

Trimming stripped 3 bases from V and 7 bases from J, with 13 bases between. Germline CDR1 and CDR2: LNHDA and SQIVND (reference sequence). The CDR3 runs 15 residues. Sequencing was done on a sample of PBMCs. This sequence joins TRBV19 and TRBJ1-6; D is unclear. This TCR came from a male donor in good health and CMV-seronegative. The CDR3 loop reads CASSIGESRNSPLHF. The CDR3 DNA follows: TGTGCCAGTAGTATTGGGGAGAGCAGAAATTCACCCCTCCACTTT.